The 14 T cell receptor beta chains given below trace back to one sample, sequenced in a study of shared clonotypes between healthy human individuals (dated by TCRdb to the early 2020s). The library relied on the immunoSEQ multiplex PCR assay. This is the immuneACCESS table as TCRdb keeps it, with only in-frame sequences that have V and J called. A part of the clones is gone; compared with another copy, unresolved V genes explain less than half, and the rest is unexplained. Present in this sample are roughly 300,000 clones, around nine tenths of which were seen just once. In total, the top ten clones hold 15% to 20% of the sample. The sequencing input was memory CD8+ T cells sorted from blood. What the cell subset or site label conveys for this sample: CD45RO+ cells pooled with CCR7-negative TemRA cells. Receptor source: a man younger than 35 in good health.

The J gene is TRBJ1-1, the V gene TRBV7-9, with 7 bases fitting TRBD1. CDR3 length: 12 amino acids. Germline V gives CDR1 SEHNR, CDR2 FQNEAQ (reference sequence). With 6 bases clipped from V and 7 bases from J, the junction kept 5 bases outside the gene matches. CDR3 loop: CASSQQGREAFF. CDR3 DNA sequence: TGTGCCAGCAGTCAACAGGGGCGTGAAGCTTTCTTT.

This chain links TRBV5-1 with TRBJ2-7; TRBD1 matches 9 bases. Per germline, CDR1 SGHRS and CDR2 YFSETQ. The CDR3 spans 14 residues. V was clipped by 2 bases and J by 5 bases; unmatched bases: 5. In nucleotides, the CDR3 is TGCGCCAGCAGCTTAGGGACAGGGAGCAACGAGCAGTACTTC. The encoded protein is CASSLGTGSNEQYF.

The J gene is TRBJ2-3, the V gene TRBV6-5; D is unclear. V lost 5 bases to trimming and J lost 0 bases, with 12 bases between them. The CDR3 spans 15 residues. Germline CDR1 and CDR2: MNHEY and SVGAGI. In DNA form, the CDR3 reads TGTGCCAGCAGTCCACAGAACCCTAGCACAGATACGCAGTATTTT. As protein: CASSPQNPSTDTQYF.

The chain carries TRBV4-1 and TRBJ1-2; D remains unclear. CDR3 size: 14 residues. From germline, CDR1 is MGHRA and CDR2 YSYEKL. The V end was cut by 0 bases, the J end by 1 base, with 6 bases between. CDR3 nucleotides: TGCGCCAGCAGCCAAGAGAACCGTAACTATGGCTACACCTTC. Residues: CASSQENRNYGYTF.

This clone appeared once. This chain joins TRBV11-2 and TRBJ1-3; the D gene is possibly TRBD1 (6 bases). The ends were cut back, 0 bases at V and 1 base at J, with 7 bases in the middle. Germline V gene data show CDR1 as SGHAT and CDR2 as FQNNGV. The CDR3 extends over 15 amino acids. CDR3 region: CASSLEQGSGNTIYF. CDR3 DNA sequence: TGTGCCAGCAGCTTAGAACAGGGATCTGGAAACACCATATATTTT.

This clone appeared once. The gene calls are TRBV6-5 and TRBJ2-3, with a possible D match to TRBD2 (5 bases). Trimming removed 0 bases at V and 0 bases at J, with 10 bases between. The length of the CDR3 is 16 residues. Germline V gene data show CDR1 as MNHEY and CDR2 as SVGAGI. CDR3 bases: TGTGCCAGCAGTTACTCCGAGCGGCTTAGCACAGATACGCAGTATTTT. It codes for CASSYSERLSTDTQYF.

The CDR3, as DNA: TGCAGCGTTGTACAGGGAAACAATGAGCAGTTCTTC. Its protein is CSVVQGNNEQFF. The rearrangement joins TRBV29-1 to TRBJ2-1; D is perhaps TRBD1 (6 bases). CDR3 length: 12 residues. V was shortened by 4 bases and J by 5 bases, with 9 bases between the two germline ends. Germline V CDR1 and CDR2: SQVTM, ANQGSEA.

This chain joins TRBV10-3 and TRBJ1-3; D gene unclear. This CDR3 contains 14 residues. Germline CDR1 is ENHRY and CDR2 is SYGVKD. V was shortened by 0 bases and J by 8 bases, with 11 bases between the two germline ends. The CDR3 region is CAISESVLLDTIYF. The DNA of the CDR3 is TGTGCCATCAGTGAGTCGGTCCTCTTAGACACCATATATTTT.

The V and J genes are TRBV27 and TRBJ2-7; the match to TRBD1 covers 8 bases. The length of the CDR3 is 14 residues. Germline trimming cut 3 bases from V and 3 bases from J; bases unmatched to any gene: 4. Germline-derived CDR1 and CDR2 are MNHEY and SMNVEV (reference sequence). The CDR3: CASSFGTGLYEQYF. For the CDR3, the DNA is TGTGCCAGCAGTTTCGGGACAGGTCTCTACGAGCAGTACTTC.

The chain joins TRBV7-9 to TRBJ2-7; D gene unclear. The V gene's germline CDR1 is SEHNR and CDR2 FQNEAQ (reference sequence). Trimming took off 1 base at V and 3 bases at J, with 19 bases between the two ends. The CDR3 totals 17 residues. The CDR3 sequence: CASSLGSGYSKIYEQYF. The CDR3 region has the DNA TGTGCCAGCAGCTTAGGTTCCGGGTACTCGAAAATCTACGAGCAGTACTTC.

The chain links TRBV13 to TRBJ1-1; D gene unclear. The V gene lost 0 bases and the J gene lost 2 bases, with 7 bases spanning the gap. Germline V lookup: CDR1 PRHDT, CDR2 FYEKMQ (reference sequence). The CDR3 extends over 14 amino acids. The chain's CDR3 is CASSLGTPNTEAFF. The CDR3 DNA reads TGTGCCAGCAGCTTAGGGACACCTAACACTGAAGCTTTCTTT.

The chain links TRBV9 to TRBJ2-7; 13 nucleotides match TRBD2. CDR1 and CDR2 from the germline V gene are SGDLS and YYNGEE. The CDR3 is made up of 16 amino acids. With V trimmed by 4 bases and J by 2 bases, 6 bases remained unmatched. CDR3 coding DNA: TGTGCCAGCAGCCCAGGCGGGACTAGCGGGACCTACGAGCAGTACTTC. Its protein product is CASSPGGTSGTYEQYF.

The CDR3 nucleotides are TGTGCCAGCAGTTTAGGGACAGGGCCTTGGGCCCTCCACTTT. Encoded protein: CASSLGTGPWALHF. The chain joins TRBV27 to TRBJ1-6, with 9 bases matching TRBD1. Germline CDR1 reads MNHEY; CDR2 reads SMNVEV (reference sequence). The J segment lost 14 bases and the V segment lost 2 bases, leaving 7 bases of the junction unmatched. CDR3 length: 14 amino acids.

This chain joins TRBV6-6 and TRBJ2-1, with D unclear. Trimming took 6 bases from V and 8 from J, leaving 17 bases between them. Germline-derived CDR1 and CDR2 are MNHNY and SVGAGI (reference sequence). This CDR3 comprises 14 residues. CDR3 sequence: CASSHLGPGDEQFF. The DNA for the CDR3 is TGTGCCAGCAGCCACCTTGGGCCTGGGGATGAGCAGTTCTTC.